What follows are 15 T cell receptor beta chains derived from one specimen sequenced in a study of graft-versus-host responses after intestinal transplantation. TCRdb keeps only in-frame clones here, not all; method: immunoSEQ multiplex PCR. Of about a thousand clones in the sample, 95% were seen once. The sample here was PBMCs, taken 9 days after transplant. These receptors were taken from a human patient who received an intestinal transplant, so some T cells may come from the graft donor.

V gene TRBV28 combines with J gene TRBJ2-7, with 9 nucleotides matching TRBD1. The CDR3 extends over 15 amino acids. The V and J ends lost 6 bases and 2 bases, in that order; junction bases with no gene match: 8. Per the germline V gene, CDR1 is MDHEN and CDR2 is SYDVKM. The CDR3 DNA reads TGTGCCAGCAGGTTAAAGGGACAGGGCCCCTACGAGCAGTACTTC. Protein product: CASRLKGQGPYEQYF.

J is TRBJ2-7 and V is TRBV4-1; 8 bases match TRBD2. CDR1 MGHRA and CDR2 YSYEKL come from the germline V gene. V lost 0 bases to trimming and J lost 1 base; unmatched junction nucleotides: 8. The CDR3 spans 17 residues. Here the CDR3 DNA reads TGCGCCAGCAGCCAAGATGGGCTAGCGGGTACATCCTACGAGCAGTACTTC. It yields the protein CASSQDGLAGTSYEQYF.

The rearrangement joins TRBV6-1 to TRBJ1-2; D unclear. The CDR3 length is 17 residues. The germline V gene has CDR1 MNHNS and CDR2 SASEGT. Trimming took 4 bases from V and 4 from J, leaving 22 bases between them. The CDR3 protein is CASSVSGSGRKTYGYTF. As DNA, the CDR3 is TGTGCCAGCAGTGTCAGCGGAAGTGGGAGAAAGACCTATGGCTACACCTTC.

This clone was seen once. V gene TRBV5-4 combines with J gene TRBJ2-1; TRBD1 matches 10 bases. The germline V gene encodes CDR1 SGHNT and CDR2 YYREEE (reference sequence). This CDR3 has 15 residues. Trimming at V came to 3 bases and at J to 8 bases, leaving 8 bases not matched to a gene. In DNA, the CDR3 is TGTGCCAGCAGCTCCCCGGGACAGGGGTACGATGAGCAGTTCTTC. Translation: CASSSPGQGYDEQFF.

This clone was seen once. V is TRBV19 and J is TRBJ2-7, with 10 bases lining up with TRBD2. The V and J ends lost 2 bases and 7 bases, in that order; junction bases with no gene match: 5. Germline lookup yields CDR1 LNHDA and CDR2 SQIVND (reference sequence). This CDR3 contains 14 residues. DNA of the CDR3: TGTGCCAGTAGTATAACAGCGGGAGGGGATGAGCAGTACTTC. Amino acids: CASSITAGGDEQYF.

This CDR3 reads CASSQYLAGRSNEQFF. The CDR3 DNA reads TGTGCCAGCAGCCAATACCTAGCGGGGCGATCCAATGAGCAGTTCTTC. This rearrangement joins TRBV14 to TRBJ2-1; TRBD2 matches 9 bases. Germline V gene lookup returns CDR1 SGHDN and CDR2 FVKESK. The CDR3 loop spans 16 amino acids. V dropped 2 bases and J dropped 6; count of bases not matched to a gene: 8. The full variable domain, with the rest looked up from reference TRBV14 and TRBJ2-1, is EAGVTQFPSHSVIEKGQTVTLRCDPISGHDNLYWYRRVMGKEIKFLLHFVKESKQDESGMPNNRFLAERTGGTYSTLKVQPAELEDSGVYFCASSQYLAGRSNEQFFGPGTRLTVL.

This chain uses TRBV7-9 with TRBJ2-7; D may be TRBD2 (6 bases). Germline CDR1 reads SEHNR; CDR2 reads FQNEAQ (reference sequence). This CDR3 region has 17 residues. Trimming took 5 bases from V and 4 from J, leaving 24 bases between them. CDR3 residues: CASSRFSSGDYIYEQYF. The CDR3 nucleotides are TGTGCCAGCAGCCGTTTCTCTTCGGGAGACTATATTTACGAGCAGTACTTC. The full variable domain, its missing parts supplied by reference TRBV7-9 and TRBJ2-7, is DTGVSQNPRHKITKRGQNVTFRCDPISEHNRLYWYRQTLGQGPEFLTYFQNEAQLEKSRLLSDRFSAERPKGSFSTLEIQRTEQGDSAMYLCASSRFSSGDYIYEQYFGPGTRLTVT.

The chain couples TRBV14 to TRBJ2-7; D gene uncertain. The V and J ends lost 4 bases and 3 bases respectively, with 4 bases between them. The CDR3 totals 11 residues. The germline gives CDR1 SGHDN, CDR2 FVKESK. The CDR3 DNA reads TGTGCCAGCAGCCCTAACTACGAGCAGTACTTC. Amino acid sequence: CASSPNYEQYF. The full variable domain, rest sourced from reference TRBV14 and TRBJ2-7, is EAGVTQFPSHSVIEKGQTVTLRCDPISGHDNLYWYRRVMGKEIKFLLHFVKESKQDESGMPNNRFLAERTGGTYSTLKVQPAELEDSGVYFCASSPNYEQYFGPGTRLTVT.

The CDR3 sequence is CASSDGVRNTGELFF. The CDR3 region has the DNA TGTGCCAGCAGTGACGGTGTTCGGAACACCGGGGAGCTGTTTTTT. The chain joins TRBV6-4 to TRBJ2-2; D unclear. CDR3 length equals 15 residues. Germline CDR1 MRHNA, CDR2 SNTAGT. V was pared by 2 bases and J by 1 base, with 8 bases between.

The CDR3 DNA reads TGCGCCAGCAGCTTCCGACAGGCACCCTACAATGAGCAGTTCTTC. Its translation: CASSFRQAPYNEQFF. J is TRBJ2-1 and V is TRBV5-1, with D possibly matching TRBD1 (6 bases). CDR3 length: 15 residues. Germline CDR1 reads SGHRS; CDR2 reads YFSETQ. V lost 2 bases and J 2 bases, leaving 11 bases between the germline ends.

The CDR3 protein is CASSWGVGQPQHF. The CDR3 DNA reads as TGTGCCAGCAGTTGGGGTGTGGGTCAGCCCCAGCATTTT. This chain joins TRBV27 and TRBJ1-5, with D hard to call. Per the germline V gene, CDR1 is MNHEY and CDR2 is SMNVEV (reference sequence). The V gene lost 4 bases and the J gene lost 6 bases, with 10 bases spanning the gap. The CDR3 length is 13 residues.

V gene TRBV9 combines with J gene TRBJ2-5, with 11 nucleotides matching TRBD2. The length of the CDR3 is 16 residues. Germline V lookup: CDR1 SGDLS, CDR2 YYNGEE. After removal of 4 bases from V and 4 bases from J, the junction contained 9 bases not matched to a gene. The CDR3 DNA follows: TGTGCCAGCAGCAAAGGGAGAGGACTAGCGGGAGAGACCCAGTACTTC. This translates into CASSKGRGLAGETQYF.

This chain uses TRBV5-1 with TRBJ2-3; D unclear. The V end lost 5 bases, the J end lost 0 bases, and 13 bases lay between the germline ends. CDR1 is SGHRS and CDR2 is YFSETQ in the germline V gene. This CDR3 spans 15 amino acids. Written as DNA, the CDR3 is TGCGCCAGCAGAGGCCGAACTTCTAGCACAGATACGCAGTATTTT. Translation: CASRGRTSSTDTQYF.

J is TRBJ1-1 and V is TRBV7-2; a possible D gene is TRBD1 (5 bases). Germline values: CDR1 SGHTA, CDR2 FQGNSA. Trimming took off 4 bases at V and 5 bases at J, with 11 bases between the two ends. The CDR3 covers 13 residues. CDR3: CASSSGPGTEAFF. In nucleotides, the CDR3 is TGTGCCAGCAGCTCGGGACCTGGGACTGAAGCTTTCTTT.

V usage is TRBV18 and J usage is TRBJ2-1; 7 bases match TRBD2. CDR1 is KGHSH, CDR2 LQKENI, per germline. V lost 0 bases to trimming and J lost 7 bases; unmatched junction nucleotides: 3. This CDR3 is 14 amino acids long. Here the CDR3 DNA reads TGTGCCAGCTCACCACCGGGGGGGATAAATGAGCAGTTCTTC. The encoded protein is CASSPPGGINEQFF.